Listed here are 31 T cell receptor beta chains from one sample, sequenced in a study of molecular identifiers for immune sequencing clone quantification. TCRdb independently ran MiXCR on the PCR reads; one entry per CDR3 protein. The data hold roughly 86,000 distinct CDR3 sequences, with roughly 19% observed a single time. Sample: naive CD8+ T cells from blood, with Jurkat cell RNA spiked in. The subset: FACS-sorted CD8+CD4-CCR7+CD45RA+ naive T cells. These TCRs come from a human donor in good health. Some libraries in this study had Jurkat cell RNA spiked in.

This clonotype was picked up many times. The chain joins TRBV6-5 to TRBJ1-1; D is ambiguous. The CDR3 runs to 14 residues. Looked up from germline, CDR1 is MNHEY and CDR2 is SVGAGI. V shed 0 bases and J shed 1 base, with 6 bases lying between them. The CDR3 bases are TGTGCCAGCAGTTACTCCCGGGAGAACACTGAAGCTTTCTTT. It specifies CASSYSRENTEAFF.

As for this clonotype: One base away lies a much larger clone, so this may be a sequencing read error. This chain links TRBV5-1 with TRBJ1-2, with TRBD1 as a possible D gene (5 bases). The germline V gene has CDR1 SGHRS and CDR2 YFSETQ. The CDR3 sequence is 11 residues long. DNA for the CDR3: TGCGCCAGCAGCTCGTATTGGGGCTACATCTTC. Translation: CASSSYWGYIF.

The chain has TRBV15 and TRBJ1-5; maybe TRBD1 (6 bases). Germline V CDR1 and CDR2: LNHNV, YYDKDF (reference sequence). The length of the CDR3 is 13 residues. V shed 3 bases and J shed 6 bases, with 9 bases lying between them. CDR3 residues: CATSRTGSQPQHF. CDR3 nucleotides: TGTGCCACCAGCAGGACAGGTAGTCAGCCCCAGCATTTT.

This clonotype was seen many times. The chain links TRBV9 to TRBJ2-3; D not resolved. The length of the CDR3 is 14 residues. Trimming stripped 0 bases from V and 6 bases from J, with 11 bases between. Germline V gene sequence: CDR1 SGDLS, CDR2 YYNGEE. CDR3 bases: TGTGCCAGCAGCGTAGCCGACCCATGGGATACGCAGTATTTT. This encodes CASSVADPWDTQYF.

The table lists this clonotype with many counts. V is TRBV30 and J is TRBJ1-2; D is unclear. CDR1 and CDR2 from the germline V gene are GTSNPN and SVGIG (reference sequence). V was trimmed by 7 bases and J by 4 bases, leaving 16 bases between them. This CDR3 contains 13 residues. The CDR3 region is CASGERYSYGYTF. CDR3 DNA sequence: TGTGCCTCCGGAGAACGATATAGCTATGGCTACACCTTC.

There are many counts of this clonotype. The chain couples TRBV20-1 to TRBJ2-7; TRBD2 matches at 16 bases. Germline assignment: CDR1 DFQATT and CDR2 SNEGSKA (reference sequence). CDR3 size: 17 residues. The junction had 4 bases not matched to a gene; V was cut back by 0 bases and J by 2 bases. The chain's CDR3 is CSARDGGTSGRAYEQYF. The CDR3, as DNA: TGCAGTGCTAGAGATGGAGGGACTAGCGGGAGGGCCTACGAGCAGTACTTC.

This clonotype has ten or more counts. CDR3 coding DNA: TGCAGTGCTAGAGAGGAGGGGGGACTAGCGGGAGTAGCTGGGGCCAACGTCCTGACTTTC. This sequence encodes CSAREEGGLAGVAGANVLTF. The gene calls are TRBV20-1 and TRBJ2-6, with 14 bases matching TRBD2. CDR1 and CDR2 from the germline V gene are DFQATT and SNEGSKA (reference sequence). The CDR3 has 20 residues. After removal of 0 bases from V and 2 bases from J, the junction contained 9 bases not matched to a gene.

As to this clonotype: This may stem from a read error, because a much larger clone lies one nucleotide away. J is TRBJ1-6 and V is TRBV7-2, with D perhaps matching TRBD1 (5 bases). The CDR3 covers 17 residues. The V end was cut by 5 bases, the J end by 6 bases, with 20 bases between. In germline, CDR1 is SGHTA, CDR2 FQGNSA. DNA of the CDR3: TGTGCCAGCAGCCCACACCCCACGGGACGGACTAATTCACCCCTCCACTTT. Protein product: CASSPHPTGRTNSPLHF.

This clonotype showed up many times. The chain employs TRBV27 and TRBJ1-1; D is undetermined. Germline lookup yields CDR1 MNHEY and CDR2 SMNVEV (reference sequence). This CDR3 region has 14 residues. Trimming left V 2 bases short and J 1 base short, with 8 bases between. CDR3 protein: CASSLNGPNTEAFF. CDR3 nucleotide sequence: TGTGCCAGCAGTTTAAATGGCCCGAACACTGAAGCTTTCTTT.

A note on this clonotype: This may be a read error, as it is one base from a much larger clone. The chain combines TRBV9 with TRBJ2-3; 11 bases are shared with TRBD2. Germline loops: CDR1 SGDLS, CDR2 YYNGEE. V gave up 3 bases and J gave up 2 bases; unmatched junction bases: 11. The CDR3 has 18 amino acids. The CDR3 DNA is TGTGCCAGCAGCGCCCCTGCTAGCGGGGGGACGAACACAGATACGCAGTATTTT. It yields the protein CASSAPASGGTNTDTQYF.

This clonotype was counted many times. The chain employs TRBV28 and TRBJ2-5; 9 bases map to TRBD2. Germline V gene lookup returns CDR1 MDHEN and CDR2 SYDVKM. The J segment lost 2 bases and the V segment lost 6 bases, leaving 7 bases of the junction unmatched. The length of the CDR3 is 15 residues. The CDR3: CASSQTSGVQETQYF. CDR3 nucleotides: TGTGCCAGCAGCCAGACTAGCGGAGTTCAAGAGACCCAGTACTTC.

This clonotype was seen ten or more times. V gene TRBV13 combines with J gene TRBJ2-3; 9 nucleotides match TRBD1. Germline V gene data show CDR1 as PRHDT and CDR2 as FYEKMQ (reference sequence). The trim removed 5 bases at V and 3 bases at J, leaving 9 bases unmatched. CDR3 length: 16 residues. CDR3 amino acids: CASSDGGTGLTDTQYF. The CDR3, as DNA: TGTGCCAGCAGCGACGGTGGGACAGGGTTGACAGATACGCAGTATTTT.

In this sample, this clonotype turned up a few times. A much bigger clone sits one base away, suggesting this may be a read error. The chain uses TRBV9 and TRBJ2-7, with D perhaps TRBD2 (6 bases). The CDR3 consists of 13 residues. The germline V gene encodes CDR1 SGDLS and CDR2 YYNGEE. With 4 bases removed from V and 3 bases from J, the gap between germline ends came to 11 bases. The chain's CDR3 is CASSTRRGYEQYF. The CDR3 DNA reads TGTGCCAGCAGCACCCGGAGGGGCTACGAGCAGTACTTC.

The J gene is TRBJ2-7, the V gene TRBV30; no clear D. The germline gives CDR1 GTSNPN, CDR2 SVGIG (reference sequence). Trimming took 0 bases from V and 0 from J, leaving 6 bases between them. The CDR3 length is 13 residues. Here the CDR3 reads CAWSVQSSYEQYF. The CDR3 region has the DNA TGTGCCTGGAGTGTACAGAGCTCCTACGAGCAGTACTTC.

In this sample, this clonotype turned up a few times. A much larger clonotype is one base distant, so this may be a read error. The chain links TRBV18 to TRBJ2-7; D gene ambiguous. The germline V gene encodes CDR1 KGHSH and CDR2 LQKENI. This CDR3 has 13 amino acids. CDR3 DNA sequence: TGTGCCGGCTCACCCCTCGGAGCAAGCGAGCAGTACTTC. Translated: CAGSPLGASEQYF.

This clonotype has ten or more counts. This chain uses TRBV28 with TRBJ2-7; TRBD2 agrees at 10 bases. V trimming: 2 bases; J trimming: 2 bases; junction bases outside the gene matches: 3. The germline V gene has CDR1 MDHEN and CDR2 SYDVKM. There are 15 residues in the CDR3. The chain's CDR3 is CASSLIAGGPYEQYF. For the CDR3, the DNA is TGTGCCAGCAGTTTAATAGCGGGAGGCCCCTACGAGCAGTACTTC.

This clonotype was observed at least ten times. The chain links TRBV18 to TRBJ2-7; 10 bases line up with TRBD1. The CDR3 is 16 residues long. CDR1 and CDR2 (germline): KGHSH, LQKENI. The ends lost 1 base at V and 6 bases at J; junction bases unmatched: 9. The CDR3 loop is CASSPLEGQGWGEQYF. DNA for the CDR3: TGTGCCAGCTCACCACTTGAGGGACAGGGGTGGGGCGAGCAGTACTTC.

The chain joins TRBV30 to TRBJ2-7, with D possibly being TRBD1 or TRBD2 (6 bases each). With 0 bases removed from V and 2 bases from J, the gap between germline ends came to 11 bases. The CDR3 sequence is 14 residues long. Germline V gene data show CDR1 as GTSNPN and CDR2 as SVGIG (reference sequence). The CDR3 is CAWSVGGPTYEQYF. For the CDR3, the DNA is TGTGCCTGGAGTGTTGGGGGGCCCACCTACGAGCAGTACTTC.

This clonotype was counted at least ten times. The V and J genes are TRBV7-6 and TRBJ2-2, with D unresolved. This CDR3 is 16 amino acids long. The germline CDR1 and CDR2 sequences are SGHVS and FNYEAQ. V lost 0 bases and J 4 bases, leaving 12 bases between the germline ends. CDR3 sequence: CASSLAIDLGTGELFF. The CDR3, as DNA: TGTGCCAGCAGCTTAGCGATAGATTTGGGCACCGGGGAGCTGTTTTTT.

This clonotype appeared a few times. The chain couples TRBV12-3 or TRBV12-4 to TRBJ2-1; D unresolved. CDR3 length: 12 amino acids. The V end was cut by 3 bases, the J end by 6 bases, with 6 bases between. The CDR3 DNA sequence: TGTGCCAGCAGTTTTGCCACCAATGAGCAGTTCTTC. As protein: CASSFATNEQFF.

This clonotype was counted at least ten times. The CDR3 nucleotides are TGTGCCAGCAGCTTAGGGAGCGGGGTGACCCAGTACTTC. Translation: CASSLGSGVTQYF. This rearrangement joins TRBV7-2 to TRBJ2-5; 7 nucleotides line up with TRBD2. Germline loops: CDR1 SGHTA, CDR2 FQGNSA. J was trimmed by 7 bases and V by 1 base; bases with no gene match: 3. This CDR3 has 13 residues.

This clonotype occurred many times. This chain joins TRBV5-1 and TRBJ1-1, with D hard to call. Germline assignment: CDR1 SGHRS and CDR2 YFSETQ. Trimming cost V 0 bases and J 3 bases, with 9 bases left between them. CDR3 length equals 14 residues. As DNA, the CDR3 is TGCGCCAGCAGCTTGGTTGGGGATGACACTGAAGCTTTCTTT. Encoded protein: CASSLVGDDTEAFF. The variable domain in full, with the rest retrieved from reference TRBV5-1 and TRBJ1-1, is KAGVTQTPRYLIKTRGQQVTLSCSPISGHRSVSWYQQTPGQGLQFLFEYFSETQRNKGNFPGRFSGRQFSNSRSEMNVSTLELGDSALYLCASSLVGDDTEAFFGQGTRLTVV.

This clonotype has at least ten counts. The chain recombines TRBV15 with TRBJ2-7, with TRBD1 matching over 8 bases. With V trimmed by 3 bases and J by 3 bases, 7 bases remained unmatched. Germline V gene data show CDR1 as LNHNV and CDR2 as YYDKDF (reference sequence). This CDR3 comprises 15 residues. The CDR3 loop is CATSSGRGQVYEQYF. CDR3 nucleotide sequence: TGTGCCACCAGCAGTGGCAGGGGGCAGGTCTACGAGCAGTACTTC.

This clonotype has ten or more counts. V usage is TRBV10-3 and J usage is TRBJ2-3; 7 bases agree with TRBD2. V trimming: 9 bases; J trimming: 3 bases; junction bases outside the gene matches: 12. Germline CDR1 ENHRY, CDR2 SYGVKD. CDR3 length: 15 residues. DNA of the CDR3: TGTGCCATTGCCAACGGGGAGGGCCGTACAGATACGCAGTATTTT. Its protein product is CAIANGEGRTDTQYF.

In its sample, this clonotype was seen many times. This rearrangement joins TRBV28 to TRBJ2-7; the match to TRBD1 covers 10 bases. Looked up from germline, CDR1 is MDHEN and CDR2 is SYDVKM. The CDR3 is 16 residues long. V was clipped by 10 bases and J by 7 bases; unmatched bases: 19. CDR3: CATSTPSGTGDSEQYF. The CDR3 nucleotides read TGTGCCACGTCGACACCCTCCGGGACAGGGGATAGTGAGCAGTACTTC. Based on the CDR3 plus reference TRBV28 and TRBJ2-7, the full variable domain is DVKVTQSSRYLVKRTGEKVFLECVQDMDHENMFWYRQDPGLGLRLIYFSYDVKMKEKGDIPEGYSVSREKKERFSLILESASTNQTSMYLCATSTPSGTGDSEQYFGPGTRLTVT.

This clonotype appeared many times. V and J are TRBV12-3 or TRBV12-4 and TRBJ2-5; perhaps TRBD2 as D (6 bases). Trimming took 5 bases from V and 5 from J, leaving 15 bases between them. The CDR3 is 14 amino acids. This CDR3 reads CASSLGFGGETQYF. The CDR3 region has the DNA TGTGCCAGCAGTCTAGGGTTTGGGGGGGAGACCCAGTACTTC.

V usage is TRBV19 and J usage is TRBJ2-7, with D perhaps being TRBD1 or TRBD2 (5 bases each). CDR1 and CDR2 from the germline V gene are LNHDA and SQIVND (reference sequence). Trimming stripped 3 bases from V and 4 bases from J, with 13 bases between. The CDR3 has 14 amino acids. CDR3 sequence: CASSIGAGRYEQYF. DNA of the CDR3: TGTGCCAGTAGTATCGGGGCAGGGCGATACGAGCAGTACTTC.

Many counts were recorded for this clonotype. This chain uses TRBV7-2 with TRBJ2-4; D is undetermined. The CDR3 consists of 13 residues. Germline CDR1 is SGHTA and CDR2 is FQGNSA. The V and J ends lost 3 bases and 3 bases respectively, with 6 bases between them. The CDR3 bases are TGTGCCAGCAGCTTCGGTGGCAAAAACATTCAGTACTTC. The encoded protein is CASSFGGKNIQYF.

This clonotype was seen at least ten times. The V and J genes are TRBV4-1 and TRBJ1-6; the D is unclear. Trimming cost V 0 bases and J 7 bases, with 10 bases left between them. This CDR3 contains 15 residues. Germline-derived CDR1 and CDR2 are MGHRA and YSYEKL. CDR3 DNA: TGCGCCAGCAGCCAAGAGCGAGGGTTGAATTCACCCCTCCACTTT. Protein sequence: CASSQERGLNSPLHF.

This clonotype has ten or more counts. V is TRBV28 and J is TRBJ1-5; 8 bases map to TRBD1. The CDR3 has 15 residues. Trimming removed 5 bases from V and 7 bases from J; junction bases left unmatched: 10. The germline V gene has CDR1 MDHEN and CDR2 SYDVKM. The CDR3, as DNA: TGTGCCAGCAGTCTAACCGGACAGGGAGGACAGCCCCAGCATTTT. It codes for CASSLTGQGGQPQHF.

This clonotype was observed many times. The J gene is TRBJ2-2, the V gene TRBV6-2 or TRBV6-3; D not resolved. CDR3 size: 12 residues. The germline V and J ends were trimmed by 6 bases and 6 bases, with 8 bases remaining between them. Per the germline V gene, CDR1 is MNHEY and CDR2 is SVGEGT. Here the CDR3 DNA reads TGTGCCAGCAGCCTCGACTCCGGGGAGCTGTTTTTT. Its translation: CASSLDSGELFF.